Listed below are T cell receptor beta chains from one sample, sequenced in a study of identical twins. One entry per CDR3 protein, called by TCRdb with MiXCR from the 5' RACE reads. The data show 750,000 to 950,000 distinct CDR3 sequences, around an eighth seen once. These data were also filed under a second study, of yellow fever vaccine responses in identical twins.

Source material: PBMCs. Receptors originate from a woman younger than 35 in good health. Both conserved end residues are part of each CDR3. D genes are given only for firm matches. Some rows mark clone size as missing; the rest say once, few, many or name a class of expanded clone.

>TRBD1|TRBV7-2|NA|TRBJ1-5
CASSLAGQGPNQPQHF
TGTGCCAGCAGCTTAGCTGGACAGGGGCCTAATCAGCCCCAGCATTTT
>NA|TRBV12-3/TRBV12-4|many|TRBJ2-7
CASSFQSRGNNEQYF
TGTGCCAGCAGTTTTCAGTCTCGCGGGAACAACGAGCAGTACTTC
>TRBD1|TRBV28|few|TRBJ1-1
CASRGQGAGSPEAFF
TGTGCCAGCAGGGGACAGGGGGCGGGGAGCCCTGAAGCTTTCTTT
>NA|TRBV7-6|many|TRBJ2-2
CASSLEHTGELFF
TGTGCCAGCAGCTTAGAGCATACCGGGGAGCTGTTTTTT
>NA|TRBV2|few|TRBJ2-1
CASSESVILNEQFF
TGTGCCAGCAGTGAATCTGTGATTTTGAATGAGCAGTTCTTC
>TRBD2|TRBV2|NA|TRBJ2-3
CTSSSEAGPSTDTQYF
TGTACCAGCAGTTCTGAAGCGGGACCTAGCACAGATACGCAGTATTTT
>TRBD2|TRBV20-1|NA|TRBJ2-7
CSAREPGGLAGEGQYF
TGCAGTGCTAGAGAACCCGGTGGGCTAGCGGGAGAAGGGCAGTACTTC
>TRBD1|TRBV20-1|NA|TRBJ2-2
CSARTDRGYAGELFF
TGCAGTGCTAGGACGGACAGGGGGTATGCCGGGGAGCTGTTTTTT
>NA|TRBV4-1|NA|TRBJ2-5
CASSQGGLWEKETQYF
TGCGCCAGCAGCCAAGGAGGGCTGTGGGAAAAAGAGACCCAGTACTTC
>NA|TRBV12-3/TRBV12-4|NA|TRBJ2-1
CASSLVITEQFF
TGTGCCAGCAGTTTAGTGATTACCGAGCAGTTCTTC
>NA|TRBV20-1|few|TRBJ1-1
CSAGTGTYTEAFF
TGCAGTGCTGGAACAGGGACCTACACTGAAGCTTTCTTT
>NA|TRBV7-2|many|TRBJ2-3
CASSLVAVEGGTQYF
TGTGCCAGCAGCTTAGTTGCGGTCGAGGGAGGCACGCAGTATTTT
>NA|TRBV20-1|NA|TRBJ2-1
CSARDPGLPSNEQFF
TGCAGTGCTAGAGATCCCGGACTACCATCCAATGAGCAGTTCTTC
>TRBD1|TRBV5-1|many|TRBJ1-1
CASQGDTEAFF
TGCGCCAGCCAGGGGGACACTGAAGCTTTCTTT
>NA|TRBV24-1|NA|TRBJ1-5
CATSGGRSNQPQHF
TGTGCCACCAGTGGTGGACGTAGCAATCAGCCCCAGCATTTT
>NA|TRBV2|few|TRBJ2-2
CASSGKAGELFF
TGTGCCAGCAGTGGCAAGGCCGGGGAGCTGTTTTTT
>TRBD1|TRBV2|NA|TRBJ2-1
CATQGDYNEQFF
TGTGCCACACAGGGGGACTACAATGAGCAGTTCTTC
>NA|TRBV10-3|many|TRBJ2-1
CAISWEDNEQFF
TGTGCCATCAGTTGGGAGGACAATGAGCAGTTCTTC
>TRBD1|TRBV6-5|NA|TRBJ2-1
CASSYSWTGTNEQFF
TGTGCCAGCAGTTACTCCTGGACAGGGACCAATGAGCAGTTCTTC
>TRBD2|TRBV5-1|NA|TRBJ2-3
CASSWGTSDLTDTQYF
TGCGCCAGCAGCTGGGGGACTAGCGACCTCACAGATACGCAGTATTTT
>NA|TRBV24-1|many|TRBJ1-1
CATSAFIPGHTEAFF
TGTGCCACCAGTGCCTTCATTCCGGGCCACACTGAAGCTTTCTTT
>NA|TRBV28|NA|TRBJ2-2
CASTDKANTGELFF
TGTGCCAGCACGGACAAAGCGAACACCGGGGAGCTGTTTTTT
>NA|TRBV28|NA|TRBJ2-7
CASSPGTLGDYEQYF
TGTGCCAGCAGTCCCGGCACCCTCGGGGACTACGAGCAGTACTTC
>NA|TRBV18|NA|TRBJ1-2
CASSPSVGYTF
TGTGCCAGCTCACCCTCTGTTGGCTACACCTTC
>NA|TRBV24-1|few|TRBJ2-1
CATSDGMENEQFF
TGTGCCACCAGTGATGGTATGGAAAATGAGCAGTTCTTC
>TRBD2|TRBV18|NA|TRBJ2-3
CASSRTSGSSTDTQYF
TGTGCCAGCTCACGGACTAGCGGGAGTAGCACAGATACGCAGTATTTT